Below are 15 T cell receptor beta chains sequenced from a single sample in a study of cytomegalovirus exposure and HLA in healthy donors. It was with 60 Vbeta and 13 Jbeta primers that the PCR ran. Assay used: immunoSEQ multiplex PCR; TCRdb lists only in-frame clones, some missing. The table records 200,000 or so clones, 80% of them present only once. Sequencing used PBMCs. Receptor source: a man aged 40-49 years in good health and CMV-seropositive.

This clone was counted a single time. The rearrangement links TRBV4-3 to TRBJ2-2; 9 nucleotides align to TRBD1. V lost 5 bases, J lost 2 bases, and 6 bases stayed unmatched. CDR3 length: 16 amino acids. Germline V CDR1 and CDR2: LGHNA, YSLEER. The CDR3 nucleotides are TGCGCCAGCAGCGGGAGGACAGGGGATAACACCGGGGAGCTGTTTTTT. Translation: CASSGRTGDNTGELFF.

The chain combines TRBV5-4 with TRBJ1-4; D possibly corresponds to TRBD1 (5 bases). Germline assignment: CDR1 SGHNT and CDR2 YYREEE (reference sequence). Trimming left V 4 bases short and J 7 bases short, with 14 bases between. CDR3 length: 14 amino acids. CDR3 bases: TGTGCCAGCAGCCACCAGGGCCTCTCTGAAAAACTGTTTTTT. Translating gives CASSHQGLSEKLFF.

The rearrangement joins TRBV15 to TRBJ2-5; 12 bases line up with TRBD1. V dropped 5 bases and J dropped 4; count of bases not matched to a gene: 5. CDR3 length: 15 residues. CDR1 is LNHNV, CDR2 YYDKDF, per germline (reference sequence). CDR3 amino acids: CATSGDRGRGETQYF. For the CDR3, the DNA is TGTGCCACCAGCGGGGACAGGGGGCGCGGAGAGACCCAGTACTTC.

V is TRBV4-3 and J is TRBJ1-1; D ambiguous. The CDR3 is 16 residues long. CDR1 is LGHNA and CDR2 is YSLEER in the germline V gene. V shed 0 bases and J shed 1 base, with 12 bases lying between them. The CDR3 DNA follows: TGCGCCAGCAGCCAAGATGTGCCAGGAACGAACACTGAAGCTTTCTTT. Protein: CASSQDVPGTNTEAFF.

This clone was detected once. The chain uses TRBV30 and TRBJ1-3; TRBD1 agrees at 7 bases. The CDR3 extends over 14 amino acids. Germline-derived CDR1 and CDR2 are GTSNPN and SVGIG (reference sequence). Trimming at V came to 0 bases and at J to 4 bases, leaving 3 bases not matched to a gene. CDR3 in amino acids: CAWSVVGQGNTIYF. The CDR3 DNA is TGTGCCTGGAGTGTGGTGGGACAGGGAAACACCATATATTTT.

The V call is TRBV10-3, the J call TRBJ2-4, with D unresolved. Germline V CDR1 and CDR2: ENHRY, SYGVKD. The V end lost 6 bases, the J end lost 3 bases, and 18 bases lay between the germline ends. This CDR3 is 16 amino acids long. The CDR3 loop is CAISDTAISDKNIQYF. The CDR3 DNA follows: TGTGCCATCAGCGACACAGCTATATCGGACAAAAACATTCAGTACTTC.

The chain is built from TRBV5-8 and TRBJ2-5, with 11 positions matching TRBD2. The CDR3 has 14 amino acids. Germline CDR1 SGHTS, CDR2 YDEGEE. V shed 2 bases, J shed 5 bases, and the junction held 2 bases outside the gene matches. CDR3 residues: CASSLLAGVETQYF. In DNA form, the CDR3 reads TGTGCCAGCAGCTTACTAGCGGGGGTGGAGACCCAGTACTTC.

In regard to this clone: The same CDR3 is also encoded by other DNA sequences in this sample. The rearrangement joins TRBV7-2 to TRBJ2-3; no reliable D call. CDR1 and CDR2 (germline): SGHTA, FQGNSA. The CDR3 consists of 12 residues. V dropped 4 bases and J dropped 0 bases, with 2 bases sitting between them. The CDR3 protein is CASSSSTDTQYF. The CDR3 DNA reads TGTGCCAGCAGCTCTAGCACAGATACGCAGTATTTT.

This rearrangement joins TRBV5-6 to TRBJ1-5; TRBD1 agrees at 10 bases. This CDR3 has 15 amino acids. Unmatched junction bases numbered 6, after V lost 2 bases and J lost 7 bases. From germline, CDR1 is SGHDT and CDR2 YYEEEE. For the CDR3, the DNA is TGTGCCAGCAGCTTTGGGACAGGGGTCGGACAGCCCCAGCATTTT. The encoded protein is CASSFGTGVGQPQHF.

This chain links TRBV5-6 with TRBJ1-2, with 9 bases matching TRBD1. The CDR3 loop spans 16 amino acids. V was pared by 2 bases and J by 4 bases, with 9 bases of the junction left unmatched. Germline V CDR1 and CDR2: SGHDT, YYEEEE. The CDR3 DNA reads as TGTGCCAGCAGCTTTCCCGGGACAGGGATCGTCTATGGCTACACCTTC. Its translation is CASSFPGTGIVYGYTF.

The chain links TRBV5-1 to TRBJ2-2, with 8 bases that match TRBD1. V was clipped by 0 bases and J by 6 bases; unmatched bases: 10. The CDR3 consists of 17 residues. The V gene's germline CDR1 is SGHRS and CDR2 YFSETQ. In DNA, the CDR3 is TGCGCCAGCAGCTTGGAAGTTGGACAGGGAATAGCCGGGGAGCTGTTTTTT. This encodes CASSLEVGQGIAGELFF.

The rearrangement joins TRBV5-1 to TRBJ2-5; TRBD1 matches 11 bases. This CDR3 region has 16 residues. V was pared by 4 bases and J by 4 bases, with 9 bases of the junction left unmatched. Germline V CDR1 and CDR2: SGHRS, YFSETQ. CDR3 nucleotide sequence: TGCGCCAGCAGCCTCGCGGACAGGGGGCTTAGAGAGACCCAGTACTTC. It encodes CASSLADRGLRETQYF. The whole variable domain, remainder taken from reference TRBV5-1 and TRBJ2-5, is KAGVTQTPRYLIKTRGQQVTLSCSPISGHRSVSWYQQTPGQGLQFLFEYFSETQRNKGNFPGRFSGRQFSNSRSEMNVSTLELGDSALYLCASSLADRGLRETQYFGPGTRLLVL.

This clone was seen a handful of times. The rearrangement joins TRBV5-3 to TRBJ1-1; D is possibly TRBD1 (5 bases). TRBV5-3 carries the ORF label, with uncertain function. With 10 bases removed from V and 6 bases from J, the gap between germline ends came to 16 bases. The CDR3 loop spans 12 amino acids. The CDR3 region is CAQGVGIAEAFF. Here the CDR3 DNA reads TGTGCCCAGGGTGTGGGGATCGCTGAAGCTTTCTTT.

The V and J genes are TRBV5-4 and TRBJ1-2; D might be TRBD1 (5 bases). The CDR3 has 15 residues. Germline V gives CDR1 SGHNT, CDR2 YYREEE (reference sequence). Trimming stripped 6 bases from V and 2 bases from J, with 17 bases between. Here the CDR3 reads CASKLFQGYNYGYTF. The CDR3 DNA follows: TGTGCCAGCAAGTTGTTCCAGGGATACAACTATGGCTACACCTTC. Supplemented by reference TRBV5-4 and TRBJ1-2, the full variable domain reads ETGVTQSPTHLIKTRGQQVTLRCSSQSGHNTVSWYQQALGQGPQFIFQYYREEENGRGNFPPRFSGLQFPNYSSELNVNALELDDSALYLCASKLFQGYNYGYTFGSGTRLTVV.

The chain uses TRBV4-3 and TRBJ2-3, with a weak D call TRBD1 (6 bases). Trimming cost V 4 bases and J 5 bases, with 13 bases left between them. Germline CDR1 reads LGHNA; CDR2 reads YSLEER. The CDR3 spans 14 residues. CDR3 nucleotides: TGCGCCAGCAGCCCGACAGGAGGTGGAGATACGCAGTATTTT. As protein: CASSPTGGGDTQYF.